The entry below describes one T cell receptor beta chain. Antigen: not known. These data come from a study of Tregs in tolerant kidney transplant recipients. CD4+CD25+CD127- Tregs, CD4+CD25- non-Tregs, CD4 and CD8 cells were sorted. General study findings and limits: Biological reproducibility was not directly addressed in this study. Few patients were studied, so findings need validation in larger groups. The most relevant donor-specific Treg TCRbeta repertoire apparently came from expansion with activated donor B cells.

The repertoire was sequenced with immunoSEQ multiplex PCR; TCRdb's copy has only in-frame clones and lacks some. The table shows around 50,000 clones, with more than 70% occurring only once. This TCR was recovered from a human donor in good health. The sample comprised CD4+ T cells from blood.

The CDR3 region has the DNA TGTGCCTGGAGCGGGACAGGGACCTTTAATTCACCCCTCCACTTT. It translates to CAWSGTGTFNSPLHF. The rearrangement joins TRBV30 to TRBJ1-6; 9 bases match TRBD1. Germline V gene sequence: CDR1 GTSNPN, CDR2 SVGIG (reference sequence). The CDR3 has 15 amino acids. The junction had 6 bases not matched to a gene; V was cut back by 3 bases and J by 6 bases. The whole variable domain, filled in from reference TRBV30 and TRBJ1-6, reads SQTIHQWPATLVQPVGSPLSLECTVEGTSNPNLYWYRQAAGRGLQLLFYSVGIGQISSEVPQNLSASRPQDRQFILSSKKLLLSDSGFYLCAWSGTGTFNSPLHFGNGTRLTVT.